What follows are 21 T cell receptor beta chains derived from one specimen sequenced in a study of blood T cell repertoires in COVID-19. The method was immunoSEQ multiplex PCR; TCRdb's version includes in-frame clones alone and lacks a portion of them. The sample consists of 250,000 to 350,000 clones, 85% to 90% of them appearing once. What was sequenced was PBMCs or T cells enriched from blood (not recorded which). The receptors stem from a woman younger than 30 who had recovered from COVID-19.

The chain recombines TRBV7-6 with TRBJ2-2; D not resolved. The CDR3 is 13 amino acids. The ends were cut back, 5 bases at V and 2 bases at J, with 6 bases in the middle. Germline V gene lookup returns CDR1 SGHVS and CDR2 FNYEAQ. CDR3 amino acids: CASSHTNTGELFF. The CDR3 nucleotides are TGTGCCAGCAGCCATACAAACACCGGGGAGCTGTTTTTT.

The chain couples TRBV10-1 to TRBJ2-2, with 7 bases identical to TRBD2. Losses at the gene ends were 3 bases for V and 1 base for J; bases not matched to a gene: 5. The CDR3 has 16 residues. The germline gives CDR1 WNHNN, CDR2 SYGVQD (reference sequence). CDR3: CASSDSVAGNTGELFF. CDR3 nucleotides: TGCGCCAGCAGTGACTCAGTAGCGGGGAACACCGGGGAGCTGTTTTTT.

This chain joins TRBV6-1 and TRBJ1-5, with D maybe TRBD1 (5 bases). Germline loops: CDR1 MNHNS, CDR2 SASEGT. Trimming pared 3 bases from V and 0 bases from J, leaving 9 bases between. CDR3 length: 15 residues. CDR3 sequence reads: CASSDTGNSNQPQHF. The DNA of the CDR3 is TGTGCCAGCAGTGACACAGGAAATAGCAATCAGCCCCAGCATTTT.

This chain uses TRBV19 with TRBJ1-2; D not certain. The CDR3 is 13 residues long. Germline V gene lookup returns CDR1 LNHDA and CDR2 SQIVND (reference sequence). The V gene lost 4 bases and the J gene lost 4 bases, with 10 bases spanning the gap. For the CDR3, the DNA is TGTGCCAGTAGTACCGGTTTGGTCTATGGCTACACCTTC. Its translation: CASSTGLVYGYTF.

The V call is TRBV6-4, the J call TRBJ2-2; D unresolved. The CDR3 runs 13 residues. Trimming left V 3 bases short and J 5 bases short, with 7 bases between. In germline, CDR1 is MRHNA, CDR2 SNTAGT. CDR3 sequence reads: CASSETSTGELFF. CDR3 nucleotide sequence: TGTGCCAGCAGTGAAACAAGTACCGGGGAGCTGTTTTTT.

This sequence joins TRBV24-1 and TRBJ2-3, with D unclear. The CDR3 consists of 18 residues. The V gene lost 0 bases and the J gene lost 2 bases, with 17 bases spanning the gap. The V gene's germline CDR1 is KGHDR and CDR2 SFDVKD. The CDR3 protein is CATSDLSPRVGATDTQYF. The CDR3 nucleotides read TGTGCCACCAGTGATTTGAGCCCCCGTGTCGGTGCCACAGATACGCAGTATTTT.

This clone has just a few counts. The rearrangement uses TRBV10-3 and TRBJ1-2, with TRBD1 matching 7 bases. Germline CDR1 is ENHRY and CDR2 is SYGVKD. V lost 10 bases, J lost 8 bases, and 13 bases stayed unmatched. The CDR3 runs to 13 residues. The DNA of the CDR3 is TGTGCCACGCAACCGCTGGAGGGGGCGGGCTACACCTTC. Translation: CATQPLEGAGYTF.

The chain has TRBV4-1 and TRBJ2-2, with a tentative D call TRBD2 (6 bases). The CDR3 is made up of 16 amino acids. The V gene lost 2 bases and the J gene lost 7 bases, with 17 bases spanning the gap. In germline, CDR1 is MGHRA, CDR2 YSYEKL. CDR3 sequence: CASSQRPGTGLGELFF. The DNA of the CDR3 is TGCGCCAGCAGCCAACGTCCCGGGACTGGCCTCGGGGAGCTGTTTTTT.

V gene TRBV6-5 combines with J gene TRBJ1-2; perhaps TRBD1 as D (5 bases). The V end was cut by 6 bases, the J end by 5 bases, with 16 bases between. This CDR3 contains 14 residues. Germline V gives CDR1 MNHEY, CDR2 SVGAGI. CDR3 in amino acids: CASRPGWGLYGYTF. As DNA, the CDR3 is TGTGCCAGCAGACCCGGATGGGGCTTATATGGCTACACCTTC.

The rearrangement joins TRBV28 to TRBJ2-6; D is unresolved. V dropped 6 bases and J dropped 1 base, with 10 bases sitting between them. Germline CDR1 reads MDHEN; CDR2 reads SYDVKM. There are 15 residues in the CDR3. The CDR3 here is CASSPGTSGANVLTF. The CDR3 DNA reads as TGTGCCAGCAGCCCAGGTACTTCTGGGGCCAACGTCCTGACTTTC.

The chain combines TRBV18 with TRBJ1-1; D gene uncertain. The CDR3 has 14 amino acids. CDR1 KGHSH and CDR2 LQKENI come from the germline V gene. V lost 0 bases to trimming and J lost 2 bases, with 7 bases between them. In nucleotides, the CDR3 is TGTGCCAGCTCACCACCGCACAGTAACACTGAAGCTTTCTTT. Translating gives CASSPPHSNTEAFF.

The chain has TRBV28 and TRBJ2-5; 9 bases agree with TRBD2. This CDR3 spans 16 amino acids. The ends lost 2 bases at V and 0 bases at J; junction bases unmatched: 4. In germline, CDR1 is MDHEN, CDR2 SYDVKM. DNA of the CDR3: TGTGCCAGCAGTTTAGGAGCTAGCGGGAACCAAGAGACCCAGTACTTC. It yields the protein CASSLGASGNQETQYF. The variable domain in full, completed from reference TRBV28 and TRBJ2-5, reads DVKVTQSSRYLVKRTGEKVFLECVQDMDHENMFWYRQDPGLGLRLIYFSYDVKMKEKGDIPEGYSVSREKKERFSLILESASTNQTSMYLCASSLGASGNQETQYFGPGTRLLVL.

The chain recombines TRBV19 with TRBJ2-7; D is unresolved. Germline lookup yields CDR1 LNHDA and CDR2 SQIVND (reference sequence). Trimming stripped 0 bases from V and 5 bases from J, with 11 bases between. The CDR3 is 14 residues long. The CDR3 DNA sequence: TGTGCCAGTAGTATAGATTCAAATCAAAACGAGCAGTACTTC. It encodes CASSIDSNQNEQYF.

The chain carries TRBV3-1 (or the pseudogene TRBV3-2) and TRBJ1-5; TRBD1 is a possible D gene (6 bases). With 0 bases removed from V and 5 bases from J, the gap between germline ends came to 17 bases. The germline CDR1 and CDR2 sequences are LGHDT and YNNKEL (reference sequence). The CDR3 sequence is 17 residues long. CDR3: CASSQDLPWQGHQPQHF. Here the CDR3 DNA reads TGTGCCAGCAGCCAAGATCTTCCGTGGCAGGGGCATCAGCCCCAGCATTTT.

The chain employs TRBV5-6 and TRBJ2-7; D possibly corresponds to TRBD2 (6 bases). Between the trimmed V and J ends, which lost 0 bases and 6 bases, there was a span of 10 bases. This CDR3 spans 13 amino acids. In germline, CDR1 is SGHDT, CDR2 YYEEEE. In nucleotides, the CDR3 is TGTGCCAGCAGCTTGGGGGCGGGAAGCGAGCAGTACTTC. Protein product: CASSLGAGSEQYF.

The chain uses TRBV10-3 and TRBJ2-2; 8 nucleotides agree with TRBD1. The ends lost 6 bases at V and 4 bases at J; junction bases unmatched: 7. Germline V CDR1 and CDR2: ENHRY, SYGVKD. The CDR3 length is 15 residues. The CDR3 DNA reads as TGTGCCATCAGAGAGGGACAGGCGGCCACCGGGGAGCTGTTTTTT. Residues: CAIREGQAATGELFF.

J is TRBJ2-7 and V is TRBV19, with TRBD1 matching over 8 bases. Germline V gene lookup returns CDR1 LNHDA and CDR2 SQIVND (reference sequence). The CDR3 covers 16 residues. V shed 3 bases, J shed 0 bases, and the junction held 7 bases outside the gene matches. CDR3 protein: CASSMGTGESSYEQYF. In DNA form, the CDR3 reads TGTGCCAGTAGTATGGGGACAGGCGAGAGCTCCTACGAGCAGTACTTC.

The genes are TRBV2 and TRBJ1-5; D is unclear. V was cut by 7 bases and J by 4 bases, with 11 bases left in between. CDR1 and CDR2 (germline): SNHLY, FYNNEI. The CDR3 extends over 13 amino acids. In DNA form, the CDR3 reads TGTGCCAGCAAGGAGGGCGGAAATCAGCCCCAGCATTTT. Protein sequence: CASKEGGNQPQHF.

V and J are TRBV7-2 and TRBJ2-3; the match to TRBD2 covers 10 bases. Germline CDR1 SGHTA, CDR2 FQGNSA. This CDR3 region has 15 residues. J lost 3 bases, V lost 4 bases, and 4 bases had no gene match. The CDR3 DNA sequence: TGTGCCAGCAGCTCCCGTAGCGGGAGGACAGATACGCAGTATTTT. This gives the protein CASSSRSGRTDTQYF.

The CDR3 DNA reads as TGTGCCAGCAGCTTTGGGACTAGCGGGACTACCGGGGAGCAGTACTTC. Encoded protein: CASSFGTSGTTGEQYF. This chain connects TRBV11-2 to TRBJ2-7; 13 nucleotides agree with TRBD2. After removal of 3 bases from V and 7 bases from J, the junction contained 9 bases not matched to a gene. CDR1 and CDR2 from the germline V gene are SGHAT and FQNNGV. The CDR3 has 16 residues.

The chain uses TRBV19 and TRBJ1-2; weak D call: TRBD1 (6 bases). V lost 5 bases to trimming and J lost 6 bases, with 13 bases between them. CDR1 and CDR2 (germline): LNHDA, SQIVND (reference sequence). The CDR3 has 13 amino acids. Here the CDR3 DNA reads TGTGCCAGTAGTGGGGGCAGGGGTCATGGCTACACCTTC. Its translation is CASSGGRGHGYTF.